The present T cell receptor beta chain was sequenced within a study of blood T cell repertoires in COVID-19 (dated by TCRdb to the early 2020s). Regarding the complete study: Collaborator samples came from the United States, Italy and Spain and covered acute and convalescent phases of COVID-19. The material from the prospective study consisted of cDNA or gDNA derived from T cells, B-cell-depleted T cells, or PBMCs. Subjects who had been exposed to COVID-19, were actively infected with it, or had recovered from it provided the deeply sampled blood TCRbeta repertoires that made up the dataset. The repertoires were released in a freely available public database intended as a resource for research on the immune response to SARS-CoV-2. The samples were drawn from the first 160 participants of the ongoing ImmuneRACE study and from roughly 1,300 subjects provided by 6 global collaborators. The sample metadata nearly always contained a de-identified subject ID, COVID-19 status, age in years and sex. Where available, HLA class I and class II types were taken from metadata supplied by the sample provider and were not determined by assay-based typing.

The V and J ends are trimmed by 10 bases and 4 bases, leaving 21 bases between them. Inclusive of the bounding cysteine and phenylalanine, the CDR3 is 15 residues long. The DNA shown is the 45-base CDR3, in frame from base 1. The germline V gene (reference sequence) sets CDR1 to LNHDA and CDR2 to SQIVND. Results and caveats for the whole study, not just this receptor: The quantity of clinical and demographic metadata differed by source and by participant and was supplied without curation.

The collaborating institutions used their own protocols to collect whole blood in K2EDTA tubes. For TCRbeta analysis, collaborator samples were shipped as frozen whole blood, as isolated PBMCs, or as DNA extracted from either sample type. As concerns this clone: The target of this receptor is not known. Per-base qualities were not stored, and no clone one base away is much larger.

The immunoSEQ Assay, a bias-controlled multiplex PCR, was used to amplify TCRbeta CDR3 regions from genomic DNA. The paper's processing steps were these. The number of nucleated cells in each sample was estimated from the amplification of reference gene primers within the assay. Sequence reads were collapsed and filtered to measure the absolute abundance of every unique TCRbeta CDR3 rearrangement. For each sample, productive Simpson clonality was calculated as the square root of Simpson's diversity index across productive rearrangements. The clones in this table, taken by TCRdb from immuneACCESS, are in-frame only. Not every clone is retained; where verified, under half of the shortfall comes from an unresolved V gene, and the cause of the rest is unknown. V, J and clone size were drawn from that table, and D and trimming were deduced from the DNA. Across this sample there are some 120,000 clones, with approximately 82% seen only once. The top ten constitute less than 8% of the sample.

The rearranged chain carries TRBV19 and TRBJ2-3; the D element might be TRBD1 or TRBD2, as each aligns at 5 bases. The sample consisted of peripheral blood. The receptor was isolated from a man between 65 and 85 years old with active or convalescent COVID-19. DNA sequence: TGTGCCACTAGCCTAGATGATTCCAGGGCAGATACGCAGTATTTT. Translated, it reads CATSLDDSRADTQYF.